The TCR beta chain described here comes from a study of metastatic and nonmetastatic thyroid tumors. About the research overall: From malignant and benign thyroid patients, repertoires in blood and in tumor or nodule tissue were compared. The study's findings and limits: Malignant thyroid tumors reportedly had TCR beta diversity that was significantly higher than in benign nodules, in blood and tumor.

Source study methods: The authors used CDR3 differences across clinicopathological groups to build a distant-metastasis classifier for papillary thyroid cancer. TCRdb re-analyzed the PCR reads using MiXCR. Here the V and J calls rest on TCRdb's processing, not on the authors' analysis. Among roughly 18,000 clones listed, less than 40% were seen once. Trimming removed 7 bases at V and 4 bases at J, with 14 bases between. This CDR3 is built from 13 residues. In germline, CDR1 is MNHNS, CDR2 SASEGT. This clone was picked up a small number of times. Its antigen is as yet unknown. Ahead of thyroid surgery, no patient had received treatment of any kind.

Sequencing was performed on tumor tissue. This clonotype originated in a female donor with papillary thyroid cancer or a benign thyroid nodule (not recorded which). Some clones in this sample may be carry-over from other donors' samples. The J gene is TRBJ2-7, the V gene TRBV6-1; weak D call: TRBD2 (5 bases). The CDR3 sequence: CASMVGGWYEQYF. For the CDR3, the DNA is TGTGCCAGCATGGTAGGAGGATGGTACGAGCAGTACTTC.